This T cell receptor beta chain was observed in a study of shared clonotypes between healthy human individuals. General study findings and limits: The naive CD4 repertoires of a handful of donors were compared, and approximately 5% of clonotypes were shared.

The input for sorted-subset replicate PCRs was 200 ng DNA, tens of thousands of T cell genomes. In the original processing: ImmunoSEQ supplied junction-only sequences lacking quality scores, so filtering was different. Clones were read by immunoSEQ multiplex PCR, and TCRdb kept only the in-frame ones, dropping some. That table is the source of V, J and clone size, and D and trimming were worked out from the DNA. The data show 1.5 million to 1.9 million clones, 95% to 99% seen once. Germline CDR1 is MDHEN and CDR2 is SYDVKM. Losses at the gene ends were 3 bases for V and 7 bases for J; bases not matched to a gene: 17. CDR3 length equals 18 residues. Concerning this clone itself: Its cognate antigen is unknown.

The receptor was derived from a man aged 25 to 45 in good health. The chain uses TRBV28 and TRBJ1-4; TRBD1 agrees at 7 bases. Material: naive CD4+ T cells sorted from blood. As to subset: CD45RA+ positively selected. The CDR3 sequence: CASSFPTGLVIRGEKLFF. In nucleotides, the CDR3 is TGTGCCAGCAGTTTCCCGACAGGGTTGGTGATTAGAGGTGAAAAACTGTTTTTT. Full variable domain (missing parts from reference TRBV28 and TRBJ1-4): DVKVTQSSRYLVKRTGEKVFLECVQDMDHENMFWYRQDPGLGLRLIYFSYDVKMKEKGDIPEGYSVSREKKERFSLILESASTNQTSMYLCASSFPTGLVIRGEKLFFGSGTQLSVL.